These 6 T cell receptor beta chains came from one sample sequenced in a study of CD8 T cells in ankylosing spondylitis. TCRdb redid the calling of the 5' RACE reads with MiXCR, one entry per CDR3 protein. This sample has a few hundred thousand distinct CDR3 sequences, with less than 25% found just once. Sequenced input: blood, either unsorted or a sorted T cell fraction (not recorded which). These receptors all stem from a female donor with ankylosing spondylitis or in good health (not recorded which).

The chain employs TRBV12-3 or TRBV12-4 and TRBJ2-3; 10 bases match TRBD2. This CDR3 region has 15 residues. Unmatched junction bases numbered 11, after V lost 10 bases and J lost 4 bases. The DNA for the CDR3 is TGTGCCACCCTACCTAGCGGGAGAAATCCAGATACGCAGTATTTT. Protein product: CATLPSGRNPDTQYF.

This clonotype was seen a handful of times. This chain connects TRBV4-3 to TRBJ2-1; 9 bases fit TRBD1. With 4 bases clipped from V and 6 bases from J, the junction kept 16 bases outside the gene matches. The germline V gene has CDR1 LGHNA and CDR2 YSLEER. CDR3 length equals 18 residues. The CDR3 nucleotides are TGCGCCAGCAGCCCAGACCCTGGGCGGACAGGGGTGAGCAATGAGCAGTTCTTC. It yields the protein CASSPDPGRTGVSNEQFF.

The table lists this clonotype with a few counts. The genes are TRBV12-3 or TRBV12-4 and TRBJ2-1; 13 bases are a match to TRBD2. The CDR3 contains 16 residues. Trimming at V came to 6 bases and at J to 10 bases, leaving 12 bases not matched to a gene. The CDR3 protein is CASSFFTSGRAGEQFF. CDR3 coding DNA: TGTGCCAGCAGCTTCTTTACTAGCGGGAGGGCCGGGGAGCAGTTCTTC.

This clonotype was observed a handful of times. The V gene is TRBV6-1, the J gene TRBJ2-3; TRBD1 aligns across 8 bases. V gave up 6 bases and J gave up 4 bases; unmatched junction bases: 12. The CDR3 has 16 residues. Germline assignment: CDR1 MNHNS and CDR2 SASEGT. This chain's CDR3 is CASSRPSRGHPDTQYF. As DNA, the CDR3 is TGTGCCAGCAGCAGGCCCTCCAGGGGGCACCCAGATACGCAGTATTTT.

The V call is TRBV6-5, the J call TRBJ1-1; D remains ambiguous. Per the germline V gene, CDR1 is MNHEY and CDR2 is SVGAGI. V dropped 8 bases and J dropped 12 bases, with 19 bases sitting between them. CDR3 length equals 12 residues. CDR3 DNA: TGTGCCAGCCGCGCAGAACCTTGGATGCCTTTCTTT. It is translated as CASRAEPWMPFF.

This chain connects TRBV13 to TRBJ1-3, with D unclear. The CDR3 spans 14 residues. V was cut by 3 bases and J by 6 bases, with 12 bases left in between. Germline CDR1 and CDR2: PRHDT and FYEKMQ (reference sequence). CDR3 amino acids: CASSFYSFANTIYF. The CDR3, as DNA: TGTGCCAGCAGCTTCTACTCGTTTGCAAACACCATATATTTT.